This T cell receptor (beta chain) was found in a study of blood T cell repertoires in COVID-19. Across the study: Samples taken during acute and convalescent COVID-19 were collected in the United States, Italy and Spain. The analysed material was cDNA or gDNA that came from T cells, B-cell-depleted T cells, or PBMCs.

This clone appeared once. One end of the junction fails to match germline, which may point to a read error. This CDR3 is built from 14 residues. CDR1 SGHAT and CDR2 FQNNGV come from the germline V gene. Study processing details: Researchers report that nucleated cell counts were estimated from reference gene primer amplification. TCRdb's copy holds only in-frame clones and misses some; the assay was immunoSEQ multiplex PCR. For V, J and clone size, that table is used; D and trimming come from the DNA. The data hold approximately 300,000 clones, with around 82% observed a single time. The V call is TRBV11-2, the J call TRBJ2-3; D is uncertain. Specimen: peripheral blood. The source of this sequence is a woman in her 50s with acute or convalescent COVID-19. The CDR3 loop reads CASSLDLTRSTQDF. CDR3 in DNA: TGTGCCAGCAGCTTAGATCTTACTCGATCCACCCAGGATTTT.